A single TCR beta chain is shown here with its context. It lacks a known antigen. Base qualities are not at hand, and no much larger clone is one base apart. Systemically healthy Caucasian individuals from Russia, 39 in total and aged about 6 to 100 years, were included as donors. Each donor gave 8 to 10 milliliters of peripheral blood, drawn into EDTA-treated Vacutainer tubes. PBMCs were isolated by Ficoll-Paque density-gradient centrifugation, with at least 7 million obtained per sample. Trizol reagent was used to extract total RNA from the PBMCs, yielding at least 6 micrograms per sample. For every donor, flow cytometry on a PBMC aliquot measured the percentage of naive CD45RAhigh/CD27high T cells. These data belong to a study of blood T cells in healthy people across ages (dated by TCRdb to 2014 to 2015). Turning to the overall study: In model experiments, template switching captured about one uniquely barcoded TCR beta cDNA molecule for every two T cells. The study measured age-related changes in TCR beta repertoire diversity using deep sequencing normalized with unique cDNA molecular identifiers. The donors were divided into four age groups: young (average around 16 years), middle-aged (about 39), aged (around 59) and long-lived (roughly 82). Using the same blood draw, the study looked at two additional independent replicas of 1 million unique cDNA reads for two donors, one aged 18 to 30 and the other aged 80 or older. What the work shows at the level of the full study, not this receptor alone: Observed TCR beta diversity per million T cells fell roughly linearly with age, and a significant reduction was already apparent by age roughly 40. The long-lived group showed more naive CD4+ T cells, fewer expanded clones and increased TCR diversity than the aged group, suggesting age selection. Observed TCR beta diversity correlated strongly with the percentage of naive T cells measured by flow cytometry. Because donor CMV infection status was unknown, age-related changes in expanded clonotypes were potentially confounded. Estimates of total diversity based on one million sequenced T cells were considered lower bounds and underestimates. Since profiling was done on bulk unsorted PBMCs, naive and antigen-experienced compartments could not be conclusively compared.

Taken from cysteine to phenylalanine, the CDR3 has 17 residues. Left in the record is the CDR3 DNA by itself, 51 bases read in frame from the first base. CDR1 and CDR2 (MNHEY, SMNVEV) derive from the germline V gene (reference sequence). V sheds 0 bases and J sheds 1 base, leaving 10 bases between their ends. Libraries were prepared through 5' RACE. The sample was run on an Illumina HiSeq 2500. The second PCR ran for about 6 to 12 cycles and used a J-beta primer mix along with a sample-barcoded 5' primer. A template-switch 5' adaptor carrying 12 random nucleotides introduced a unique molecular identifier onto each TCR beta cDNA molecule. At least 2.5 million CDR3-containing paired-end reads were obtained from each sample. All of the RNA was converted into first-strand cDNA using the Mint cDNA synthesis kit, with a TRBC-specific oligonucleotide serving as the primer. All cDNA was treated with uracil-DNA glycosylase and then went through a first 18-cycle PCR with the universal primers M1SS and BC2_uni_R. Per the source publication's procedure: Each sample was normalized by randomly selecting 1 million high-quality reads, each carrying a distinct molecular identifier. Reads sharing molecular identifiers were discarded rather than binned into consensus sequences. CDR3 identification, clonotype clustering and error correction used MiTCR with a Q25 quality threshold and the strictest error-elimination algorithm. Lower-bound total TCR beta diversity was estimated with a nonparametric unseen species model using Euler transformation. The public sequencing data were trimmed at Q25 with fastp and processed into clonotypes with MiXCR by TCRdb, which kept only in-frame beta chains. A single entry per CDR3 protein holds the most common genes and DNA from its merged rows. TCRdb, rather than the study authors, made the V and J calls. The sample includes roughly 700,000 distinct CDR3 sequences, with 20% to 30% observed a single time. More than 8% of the sample comes from the top ten.

The sample was also reused in another study, on T cells of mothers and their children. In that second paper, the authors write: Nine systemically healthy Caucasian individuals, comprising three mothers and their six children, were included as donors. cDNA synthesis used all of the extracted RNA, with roughly 1.5 ug of RNA in each 15 ul reaction. Sample barcodes and 2-4 random nucleotides were added via the M1S primer in the second PCR. Over 8.5 million TCR beta CDR3 reads were obtained for each mother, and 2.5 million to 3 million reads were obtained for each child. Thymic selection similarly shapes TCR recombination output in related and unrelated pairs, with minor effect from inherited differences. Related mother-child pairs always showed normalized repertoire overlap that was slightly higher than in unrelated mother-child pairs, though the difference was never significant. No persistent microchimeric T cell clones were detected, at a sensitivity of about 100 clones per million clonotypes. To look for features that set related mother-child pairs apart from unrelated individuals, the researchers ran deep NGS to compare the TCR beta repertoires of mothers and children. Mothers averaged about 40 +/- 4 years of age and children averaged about 10 +/- 4 years. After adapters were ligated using NEBNext reagents, the libraries underwent 100+100 nt paired-end sequencing on an Illumina HiSeq 2000. To prevent cross-contamination, the mother and child libraries were prepared one month apart and sequenced in separate runs. For each donor, between about 500,000 and 2,200,000 distinct TCR beta clonotypes were identified. Naive TCR beta clonotypes were estimated from low-frequency clonotypes matched to each donor's FACS-determined naive share, without sorting.

The clonotype originates from a boy aged 5-17 years in good health. This chain is built from TRBV27 and TRBJ1-6; the D gene is not confidently resolved. Sequencing used blood. CDR3 protein: CASSLSTPQSYNSPLHF. The DNA reads as follows: TGTGCCAGCAGTTTATCGACCCCGCAGTCCTATAATTCACCCCTCCACTTT.